The source of this TCR beta chain is a study of cytomegalovirus exposure and HLA in healthy donors. Overall study findings and caveats: A few chains tied to CMV proved CMV antigen-specific in vitro. Reports indicate that TCR beta sequences accurately predicted the HLA-A and HLA-B alleles of most subjects. Apart from CMV serostatus, no immune exposure information was available.

Concerning this clone: Antigen unknown. The junction departs from the called germline gene at one end, perhaps through a read error.

CDR1 and CDR2 (germline): MDHEN, SYDVKM. This CDR3 has 15 amino acids. The PCR used 60 Vbeta and 13 Jbeta primers. Libraries were prepared by immunoSEQ multiplex PCR; TCRdb keeps only in-frame clonotypes and omits some of them. Of over 130,000 clones listed, about three fifths are singletons. Every donor was a healthy person donating bone marrow. This TCR was recovered from a male donor in good health and CMV-seronegative. The V call is TRBV28, the J call TRBJ2-7; TRBD1 agrees at 9 bases. Sequencing was performed on PBMCs. CDR3 protein: CPSSSPGTGIHEQYF. The DNA for the CDR3 is TGTCCCAGCAGTTCACCCGGGACAGGGATCCACGAGCAGTACTTC.